This T cell receptor (beta chain) was identified in a study of shared clonotypes between healthy human individuals (dated by TCRdb to about 2020). Looking at the study overall: A couple of women and a few men aged 18 to 49 years were included in the cohort. Per donor, leukapheresis produced somewhere between about 0.85 and 10 billion PBMCs. To increase sequencing depth and limit assay-specific biases, different laboratories used diverse techniques to prepare libraries and sequence TCR repertoires. To estimate repertoire size and how much clonotype sharing occurs between individuals, the study deeply sequenced the blood TCR repertoires of about five healthy adults. Broad study findings and their caveats: Pairwise subsampling led to the expectation that sequencing depth would affect the degree of clonotype sharing among donors. Sampling was restricted to blood, and TCR repertoires in tissue are likely to differ from TCR repertoires in blood. The genetic and exposure-history diversity represented was limited by the small number of donors.

TCR CDR3 regions were amplified from genomic DNA by multiplex PCR using the deep immunoSEQ assay. For each cell subset, the extracted genomic DNA was distributed evenly across all wells of several immunoSEQ 96-well plates, and each plate served as one replicate. For unsorted PBMC, roughly 0.3 ug genomic DNA, equal to tens of thousands of T cell genomes, was loaded into each replicate PCR. Ten immunoSEQ deep assay plates were used to sequence unsorted PBMC genomic DNA. The purified libraries were quantified using a Qubit 3.0 fluorometer, sized with a Bioanalyzer 2100, and then quantified again using the KAPA Library Quantification kit. Every immunoSEQ 96-well plate was sequenced on a dedicated single-read 150-cycle Illumina NextSeq 550 flow cell. As for how the authors treated the data: Because the immunoSEQ output included only junctional sequences and no quality scores, the filtering could not be the same as the filtering used for full-length reads. Sequences were annotated with PyIR, a Python wrapper for IgBLAST v1.9, and V/J genes and CDR3 were assigned using IMGT germline references. Reads were filtered out if the reads had weak V/J assignments (E-value above 1e-6), no CDR3, stop codons, out-of-frame junctions, or ambiguous translated residues. V3J clonotypes were defined by identical inferred V gene, J gene, and CDR3 amino acid sequence. To compute the percentage overlap between repertoires, the number of shared unique clonotypes was divided by the size of the smaller repertoire. Repertoire richness was assessed with RTK rarefaction, the Chao1 estimator, and Recon v2.1 estimates of unobserved clonotypes. TCRdb's version of the immuneACCESS table is confined to in-frame rearrangements and falls short of the full clone set. An unresolved V gene accounts for under half of the shortfall where checked; the remainder is of unknown origin. The DNA gave D and trimming, while V, J and clone size come from that table. The sample records 520,000 or so clones, about four fifths of which are singletons. Of the sample, around 13% is held by the ten largest clones.

In the case of this clone: What antigen it recognizes has not been identified. Per-base quality was not reported, and no clone a single base away is much larger than it.

Healthy HIV-negative adults with no recently reported acute infections or vaccinations were included as donors. Every donor was a Caucasian adult residing in Nashville, Tennessee, USA. In the unsorted samples, approximately 85 million PBMCs were counted, and genomic DNA was extracted using the QIAamp DNA Blood Mini kit. Blood was collected by leukapheresis, and PBMCs were isolated by Ficoll-Histopaque density gradient centrifugation and then cryopreserved in liquid nitrogen vapor phase. The sample comprised PBMCs. The sequence derives from a woman aged 40 to 55 in good health. Some clones in this sample may be carry-over from other donors' samples.

The DNA sequence follows: TGTGCCAGCAGCCTCCGTTCGGTGGACTGGGGTGCTACGCAGTATTTT. Its protein reads: CASSLRSVDWGATQYF. The chain uses TRBV7-2 and TRBJ2-3; the D gene is perhaps TRBD2, from 5 matching bases. The germline V gene sets CDR1 to SGHTA and CDR2 to FQGNSA. V and J are truncated by 5 bases and 8 bases respectively, leaving an intervening sequence of 23 bases. The CDR3 contains 16 residues, cysteine and phenylalanine counted. Solely the CDR3 DNA is kept, with 48 bases framed from the first base. The variable domain in full, with residues beyond the CDR3 obtained from the reference TRBV7-2 and TRBJ2-3 genes, is GAGVSQSPSNKVTEKGKDVELRCDPISGHTALYWYRQSLGQGLEFLIYFQGNSAPDKSGLPSDRFSAERTGGSVSTLTIQRTQQEDSAVYLCASSLRSVDWGATQYFGPGTRLTVL.